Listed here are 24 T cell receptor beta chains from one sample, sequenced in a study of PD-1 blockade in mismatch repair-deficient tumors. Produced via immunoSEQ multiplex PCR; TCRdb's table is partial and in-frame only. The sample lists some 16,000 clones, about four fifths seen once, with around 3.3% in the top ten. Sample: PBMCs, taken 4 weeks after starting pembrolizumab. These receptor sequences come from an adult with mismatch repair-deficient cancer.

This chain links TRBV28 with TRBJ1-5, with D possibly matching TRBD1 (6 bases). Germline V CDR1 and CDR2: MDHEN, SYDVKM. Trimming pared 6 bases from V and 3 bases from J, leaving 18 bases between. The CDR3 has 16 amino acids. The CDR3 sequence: CASRGVLQGTNQPQHF. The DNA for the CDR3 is TGTGCCAGCAGGGGTGTCTTACAGGGAACCAATCAGCCCCAGCATTTT.

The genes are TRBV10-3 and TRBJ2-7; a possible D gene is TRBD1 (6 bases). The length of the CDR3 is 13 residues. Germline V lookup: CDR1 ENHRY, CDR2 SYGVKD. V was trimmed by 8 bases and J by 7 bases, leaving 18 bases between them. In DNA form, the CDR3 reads TGTGCCATCTCTCGAGGGGGTCCGGTAGAGCAGTACTTC. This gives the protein CAISRGGPVEQYF.

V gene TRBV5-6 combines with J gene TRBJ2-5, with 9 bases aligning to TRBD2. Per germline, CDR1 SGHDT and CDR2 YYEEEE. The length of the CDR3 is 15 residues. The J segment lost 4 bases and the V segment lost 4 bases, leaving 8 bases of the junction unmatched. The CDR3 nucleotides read TGTGCCAGCAGCCGAGGGGCTAGCGGGGTAGAGACCCAGTACTTC. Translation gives CASSRGASGVETQYF.

The CDR3 region has the DNA TGTGCCAGCAGAGACGGGACTCCGGGCGCCTATGGCTACACCTTC. This gives the protein CASRDGTPGAYGYTF. The rearrangement uses TRBV6-1 and TRBJ1-2; TRBD1 might be the D (5 bases). Deletions cut 6 bases from V and 4 bases from J, with 18 bases between. The germline CDR1 and CDR2 sequences are MNHNS and SASEGT. The CDR3 is made up of 15 amino acids.

The CDR3 DNA reads as TGTGCCAGTAGTGGACCCGGGACAGGGGTCACAGATACGCAGTATTTT. Its translation: CASSGPGTGVTDTQYF. The genes are TRBV19 and TRBJ2-3, with 10 bases matching TRBD1. CDR1 is LNHDA, CDR2 SQIVND, per germline (reference sequence). This CDR3 contains 16 residues. Trimming at V came to 5 bases and at J to 2 bases, leaving 7 bases not matched to a gene.

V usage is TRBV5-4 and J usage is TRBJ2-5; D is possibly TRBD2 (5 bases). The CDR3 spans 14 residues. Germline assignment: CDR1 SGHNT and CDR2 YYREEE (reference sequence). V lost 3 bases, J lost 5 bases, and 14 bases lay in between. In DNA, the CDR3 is TGTGCCAGCAGCTCGAGGAGGAATACGGAGACCCAGTACTTC. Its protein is CASSSRRNTETQYF.

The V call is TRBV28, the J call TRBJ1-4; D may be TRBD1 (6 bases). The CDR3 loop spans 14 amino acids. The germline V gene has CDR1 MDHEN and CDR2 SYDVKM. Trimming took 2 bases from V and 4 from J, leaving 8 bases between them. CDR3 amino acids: CASSLGTFNEKLFF. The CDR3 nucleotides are TGTGCCAGCAGTTTAGGGACATTTAATGAAAAACTGTTTTTT.

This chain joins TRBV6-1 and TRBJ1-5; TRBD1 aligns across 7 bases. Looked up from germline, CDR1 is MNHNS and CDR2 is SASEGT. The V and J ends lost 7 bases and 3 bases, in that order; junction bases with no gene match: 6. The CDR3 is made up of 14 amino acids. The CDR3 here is CASKGDRSNQPQHF. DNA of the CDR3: TGTGCCAGCAAAGGGGACAGATCCAATCAGCCCCAGCATTTT.

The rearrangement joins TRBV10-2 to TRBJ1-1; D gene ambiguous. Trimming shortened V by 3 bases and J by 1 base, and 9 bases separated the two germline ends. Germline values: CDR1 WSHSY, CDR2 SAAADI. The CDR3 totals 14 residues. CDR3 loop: CASSDSLGNTEAFF. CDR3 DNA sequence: TGCGCCAGCAGTGATTCGCTCGGGAACACTGAAGCTTTCTTT.

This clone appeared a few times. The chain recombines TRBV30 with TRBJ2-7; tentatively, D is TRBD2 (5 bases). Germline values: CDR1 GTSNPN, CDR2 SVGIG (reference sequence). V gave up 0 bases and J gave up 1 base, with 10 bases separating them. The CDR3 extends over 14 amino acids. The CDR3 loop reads CAWSVGLESYEQYF. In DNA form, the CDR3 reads TGTGCCTGGAGTGTCGGACTGGAATCCTACGAGCAGTACTTC.

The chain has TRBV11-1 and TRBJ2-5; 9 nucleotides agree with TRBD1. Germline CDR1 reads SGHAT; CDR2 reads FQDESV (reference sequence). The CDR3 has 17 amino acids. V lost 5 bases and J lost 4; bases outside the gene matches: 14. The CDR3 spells CASSGRTGDLSSETQYF. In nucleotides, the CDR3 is TGTGCCAGCAGCGGGAGGACAGGGGACCTCTCCTCAGAGACCCAGTACTTC. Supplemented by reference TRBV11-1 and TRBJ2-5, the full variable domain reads EAEVAQSPRYKITEKSQAVAFWCDPISGHATLYWYRQILGQGPELLVQFQDESVVDDSQLPKDRFSAERLKGVDSTLKIQPAELGDSAMYLCASSGRTGDLSSETQYFGPGTRLLVL.

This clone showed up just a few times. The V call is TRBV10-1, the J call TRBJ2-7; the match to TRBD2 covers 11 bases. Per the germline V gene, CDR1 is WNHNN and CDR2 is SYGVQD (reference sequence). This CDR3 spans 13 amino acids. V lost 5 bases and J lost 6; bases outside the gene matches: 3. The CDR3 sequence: CASSLGTSGEQYF. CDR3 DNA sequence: TGCGCCAGCAGTCTGGGGACTAGCGGCGAGCAGTACTTC.

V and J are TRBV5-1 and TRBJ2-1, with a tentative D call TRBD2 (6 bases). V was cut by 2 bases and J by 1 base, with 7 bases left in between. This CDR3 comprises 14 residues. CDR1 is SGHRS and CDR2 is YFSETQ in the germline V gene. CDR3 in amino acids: CASSFGLSYNEQFF. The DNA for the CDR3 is TGCGCCAGCAGCTTCGGACTATCCTACAATGAGCAGTTCTTC. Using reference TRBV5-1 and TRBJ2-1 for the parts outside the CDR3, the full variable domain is KAGVTQTPRYLIKTRGQQVTLSCSPISGHRSVSWYQQTPGQGLQFLFEYFSETQRNKGNFPGRFSGRQFSNSRSEMNVSTLELGDSALYLCASSFGLSYNEQFFGPGTRLTVL.

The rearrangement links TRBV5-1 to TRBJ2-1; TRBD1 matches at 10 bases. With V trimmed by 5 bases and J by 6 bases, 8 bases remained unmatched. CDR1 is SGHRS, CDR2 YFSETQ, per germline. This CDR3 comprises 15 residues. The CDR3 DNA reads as TGCGCCAGCAGGGCCGGGACAGGGGCCGTCAATGAGCAGTTCTTC. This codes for CASRAGTGAVNEQFF.

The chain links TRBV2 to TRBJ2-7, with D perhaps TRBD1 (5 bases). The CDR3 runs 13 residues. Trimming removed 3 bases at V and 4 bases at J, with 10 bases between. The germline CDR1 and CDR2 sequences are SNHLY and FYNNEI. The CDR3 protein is CASSDQGYYEQYF. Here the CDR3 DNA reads TGTGCCAGCAGTGATCAGGGCTATTACGAGCAGTACTTC.

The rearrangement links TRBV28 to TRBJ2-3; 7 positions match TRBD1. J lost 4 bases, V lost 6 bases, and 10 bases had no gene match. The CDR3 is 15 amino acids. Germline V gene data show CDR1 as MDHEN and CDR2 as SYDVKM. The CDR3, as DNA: TGTGCCAGCAGCCGTGACAGGGTTGGGGCAGATACGCAGTATTTT. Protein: CASSRDRVGADTQYF.

For the CDR3, the DNA is TGTGCCTGGAGCGCTCTAGCGGTCACAGATACGCAGTATTTT. This translates into CAWSALAVTDTQYF. This sequence joins TRBV30 and TRBJ2-3; 7 bases are shared with TRBD2. Germline V CDR1 and CDR2: GTSNPN, SVGIG (reference sequence). This CDR3 is built from 14 residues. The V and J ends lost 3 bases and 2 bases, in that order; junction bases with no gene match: 5.

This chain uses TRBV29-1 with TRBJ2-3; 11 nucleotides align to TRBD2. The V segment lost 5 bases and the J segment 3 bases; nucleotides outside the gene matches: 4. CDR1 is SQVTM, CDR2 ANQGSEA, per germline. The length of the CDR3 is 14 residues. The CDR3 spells CSVKTSGRTDTQYF. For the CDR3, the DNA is TGCAGCGTTAAAACTAGCGGGAGAACAGATACGCAGTATTTT.

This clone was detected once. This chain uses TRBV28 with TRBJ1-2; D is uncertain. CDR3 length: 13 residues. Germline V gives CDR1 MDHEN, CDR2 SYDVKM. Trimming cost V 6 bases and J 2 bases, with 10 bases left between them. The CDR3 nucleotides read TGTGCCAGCAGCGCCGAGGCAAACTATGGCTACACCTTC. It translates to CASSAEANYGYTF.

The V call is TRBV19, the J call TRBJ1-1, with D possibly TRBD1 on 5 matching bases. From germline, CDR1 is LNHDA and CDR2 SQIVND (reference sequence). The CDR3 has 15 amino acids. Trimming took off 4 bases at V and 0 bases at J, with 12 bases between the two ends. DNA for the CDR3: TGTGCCAGTAGTACGTTACAGGCTGTGAACACTGAAGCTTTCTTT. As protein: CASSTLQAVNTEAFF.

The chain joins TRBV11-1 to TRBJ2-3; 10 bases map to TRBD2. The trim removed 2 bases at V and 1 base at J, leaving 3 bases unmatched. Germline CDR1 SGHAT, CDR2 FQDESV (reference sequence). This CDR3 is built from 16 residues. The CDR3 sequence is CASSLLGTSGTDTQYF. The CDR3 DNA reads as TGTGCCAGCAGCTTACTCGGGACTAGCGGCACAGATACGCAGTATTTT.

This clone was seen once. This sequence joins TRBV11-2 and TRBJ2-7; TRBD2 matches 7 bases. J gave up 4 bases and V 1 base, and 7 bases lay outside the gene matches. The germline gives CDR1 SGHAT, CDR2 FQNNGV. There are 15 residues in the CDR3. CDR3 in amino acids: CASSLGTRGLYEQYF. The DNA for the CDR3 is TGTGCCAGCAGCTTAGGGACTAGAGGGTTATACGAGCAGTACTTC.

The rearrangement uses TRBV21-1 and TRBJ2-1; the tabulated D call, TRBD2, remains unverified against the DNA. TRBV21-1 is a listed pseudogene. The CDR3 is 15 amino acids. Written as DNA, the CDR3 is TGTGCCAGCAGCAAAGTCGGTTGCTCCTACAATGAGCAGTTCTTC. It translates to CASSKVGCSYNEQFF.

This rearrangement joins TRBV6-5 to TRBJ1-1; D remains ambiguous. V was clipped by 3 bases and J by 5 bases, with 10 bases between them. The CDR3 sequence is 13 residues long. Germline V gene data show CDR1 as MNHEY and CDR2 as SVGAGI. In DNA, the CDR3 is TGTGCCAGCAGTTATCATTTACAGACTGAAGCTTTCTTT. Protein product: CASSYHLQTEAFF.